Reported below is one T cell receptor (beta chain). The sample is drawn from a study of shared clonotypes between healthy human individuals. Study at large: CD8 memory received one plate per donor, CD8 naive two, CD4 memory three and CD4 naive three.

Germline CDR1 reads LNHDA; CDR2 reads SQIVND (reference sequence). This CDR3 is 13 amino acids long. Deletions cut 4 bases from V and 7 bases from J, with 13 bases between. Using immunoSEQ multiplex PCR, the repertoire was profiled, and TCRdb retains in-frame clones only, with some absent. The sample holds over a million clones, 95% to 97% seen once. This receptor was obtained from a man aged 25 to 45 in good health. This chain links TRBV19 with TRBJ1-1; D is uncertain. Material for sequencing was naive CD4+ T cells sorted from blood. Subset meaning: CD45RA+ positively selected. CDR3 coding DNA: TGTGCCAGTAGTACCCTCGACGGGCTTGAAGCTTTCTTT. As protein: CASSTLDGLEAFF.